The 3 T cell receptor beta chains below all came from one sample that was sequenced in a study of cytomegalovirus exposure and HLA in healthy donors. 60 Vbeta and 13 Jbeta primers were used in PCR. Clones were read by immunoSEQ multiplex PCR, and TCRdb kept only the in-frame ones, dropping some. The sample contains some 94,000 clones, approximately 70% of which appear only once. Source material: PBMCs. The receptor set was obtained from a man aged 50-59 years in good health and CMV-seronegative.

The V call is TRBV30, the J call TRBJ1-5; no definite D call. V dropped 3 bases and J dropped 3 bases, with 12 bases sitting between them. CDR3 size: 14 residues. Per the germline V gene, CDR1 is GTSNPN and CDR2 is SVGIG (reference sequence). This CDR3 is CAWSAPSPNQPQHF. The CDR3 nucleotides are TGTGCCTGGAGCGCGCCTTCCCCCAATCAGCCCCAGCATTTT.

The CDR3 DNA reads TGTGCCAGCAGCCCAAGAGGGGGACAGGGGGCGCTCGGGGCCAACGTCCTGACTTTC. Translation gives CASSPRGGQGALGANVLTF. The chain combines TRBV9 with TRBJ2-6, with 12 bases identical to TRBD1. After removal of 4 bases from V and 4 bases from J, the junction contained 12 bases not matched to a gene. The CDR3 length is 19 residues. Germline lookup yields CDR1 SGDLS and CDR2 YYNGEE.

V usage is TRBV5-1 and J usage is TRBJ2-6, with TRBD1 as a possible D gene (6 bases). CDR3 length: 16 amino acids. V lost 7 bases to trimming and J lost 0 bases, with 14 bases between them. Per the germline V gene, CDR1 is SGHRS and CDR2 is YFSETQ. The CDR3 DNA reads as TGCGCCAGCGGCCCGAAGACAGGCTCTGGGGCCAACGTCCTGACTTTC. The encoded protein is CASGPKTGSGANVLTF.